A selection of T cell receptor beta chains follows, all from one sample in a study of CD8 T cells in Susac syndrome. TCRdb ran MiXCR on the immunoSEQ multiplex PCR reads and lists one entry per CDR3 protein. The data show about 120,000 distinct CDR3 sequences, around 92% seen once. The sample consisted of CD8+ T cells from PBMCs. The receptors derive from a human donor in good health. Both conserved end residues are part of each CDR3. D genes are given only for firm matches. Not every row has a clone size; where given, it reads once, few, many or a size class.

V gene,J gene,clone size,D gene,CDR3 DNA,CDR3 protein
TRBV6-2/TRBV6-3,TRBJ1-5,.,.,TGTGCCAGCAGCCGACATAGCAATCAGCCCCAGCATTTT,CASSRHSNQPQHF
TRBV12-3/TRBV12-4,TRBJ2-7,.,.,TGTGCCAGCAGTTTGGCGAAGGGGTTGGACGAGCAGTACTTC,CASSLAKGLDEQYF
TRBV5-4,TRBJ1-4,.,.,TGTGCCAGCAGCCAAAATCCCGGGATAAAAACAGGAAAACTGTTTTTT,CASSQNPGIKTGKLFF
TRBV7-9,TRBJ2-2,.,.,TGTGCCAGCCAAACAGGGCGGACCGGGGAGCTGTTTTTT,CASQTGRTGELFF
TRBV30,TRBJ1-5,once,.,TGTGCCTGGAGTTCTGGCAGCGATCAGCCCCAGCATTTT,CAWSSGSDQPQHF
TRBV12-3/TRBV12-4,TRBJ2-7,.,.,TGTGCCAGCAGCTTGTTCAGGGGTCACGAGCAGTACTTC,CASSLFRGHEQYF
TRBV12-3/TRBV12-4,TRBJ2-7,.,.,TGTGCCAGCAGTTTAGGGACTGTCGCCTACGAGCAGTACTTC,CASSLGTVAYEQYF
TRBV5-1,TRBJ2-7,.,.,TGCGCCAGCAGCCTTAGACAGTCCTACGAGCAGTACTTC,CASSLRQSYEQYF
TRBV5-1,TRBJ2-7,.,TRBD2,TGCGCCAGCAGCTTGGAGCGGGGAAACTCCTACGAGCAGTACTTC,CASSLERGNSYEQYF
TRBV5-4,TRBJ2-2,.,.,TGTGCCAGCAGCCAAGACCCAGGAGTTAACACCGGGGAGCTGTTTTTT,CASSQDPGVNTGELFF
TRBV25-1,TRBJ1-1,once,TRBD1,TGTGCCAGCAGCGACGGGAGGACTAGACAGGGAACGACTGAAGCTTTCTTT,CASSDGRTRQGTTEAFF
TRBV7-3,TRBJ2-1,once,TRBD2,TGTGCCAGCAGCTTGGTAGCGGGAGCGGAGTCTGTTGAGCAGTTCTTC,CASSLVAGAESVEQFF
TRBV2,TRBJ2-2,.,TRBD1,TGTGCCAGCAGAGGCTGGACAGGGGAAGGGACCGGGGAGCTGTTTTTT,CASRGWTGEGTGELFF
TRBV20-1,TRBJ2-7,once,.,TGCAGTGCTGACTCCTTGGCAATAGTCGGAGAGCAGTACTTC,CSADSLAIVGEQYF
TRBV6-2/TRBV6-3,TRBJ2-1,.,.,TGTGCCAGCAGTTACTCGAAGAGACTTGGGAATGAGCAGTTCTTC,CASSYSKRLGNEQFF
TRBV29-1,TRBJ2-2,.,.,TGCAGCGTTGGCGAGGCCGGGGAGCTGTTTTTT,CSVGEAGELFF
TRBV27,TRBJ2-2,.,TRBD2,TGTGCCAGCGCCCAGAGCGGGAGAGCTGCCGGGGAGCTGTTTTTT,CASAQSGRAAGELFF
TRBV15,TRBJ2-7,.,TRBD1,TGTGCCACCAGCAGATTTCCGGGACAGTCCTACGAGCAGTACTTC,CATSRFPGQSYEQYF
TRBV7-2,TRBJ2-5,once,TRBD2,TGTGCCAGCAGCCGTGCCGTAGAGGCGGGGGGCGGAGAGACCCAGTACTTC,CASSRAVEAGGGETQYF
TRBV5-1,TRBJ1-1,.,.,TGCGCCAGCAGCTTGGGTGAGGGGTGGAACACTGAAGCTTTCTTT,CASSLGEGWNTEAFF
TRBV27,TRBJ2-1,.,.,TGTGCCAGCAGTCTCCTAGGCGGGGAGGAGCAGTTCTTC,CASSLLGGEEQFF
TRBV29-1,TRBJ2-7,.,TRBD1,TGCAGCGTTAAACGGGGGACAGGGGGCGACGAGCAGTACTTC,CSVKRGTGGDEQYF
TRBV4-3,TRBJ2-6,.,.,TGCGCCAGCAGCCAAGCCCTAGCTCAGGGATCTGGGGCCAACGTCCTGACTTTC,CASSQALAQGSGANVLTF
TRBV5-1,TRBJ2-3,.,TRBD1,TGCGCCAGCAGCCCGGGACAGGGAATAGGAGATACGCAGTATTTT,CASSPGQGIGDTQYF
TRBV7-6,TRBJ2-3,.,TRBD2,TGTGCCAGCAGCTCCGGACTAGCGGGGACAGATACGCAGTATTTT,CASSSGLAGTDTQYF
TRBV5-6,TRBJ1-2,.,.,TGTGCCAGCAGCTTGTTTCCCGCGGAGAACTATGGCTACACCTTC,CASSLFPAENYGYTF
TRBV2,TRBJ2-3,.,.,TGTGCCAGCATGGAGGGATGGAGCACAGATACGCAGTATTTT,CASMEGWSTDTQYF
TRBV19,TRBJ2-3,.,TRBD2,TGTGCCAGTAAGAACCCTAGCGGGGGTAGCACAGATACGCAGTATTTT,CASKNPSGGSTDTQYF
TRBV5-4,TRBJ1-4,.,.,TGTGCCAGCAGCGCCGGACAGCGGTCAACTAATGAAAAACTGTTTTTT,CASSAGQRSTNEKLFF
TRBV14,TRBJ2-7,once,TRBD2,TGTGCCAGCAGCCATGCGGGGGGTTACGAGCAGTACTTC,CASSHAGGYEQYF
TRBV6-5,TRBJ1-6,.,.,TGTGCCAGCAGTTACTCCGATTCACCCCTCCACTTT,CASSYSDSPLHF
TRBV21-1,TRBJ1-4,.,.,TGTGCCAGCAGCAAGCTTCAGGGGACAGTCGTTACAACTAATGAAAAACTGTTTTTT,CASSKLQGTVVTTNEKLFF
TRBV2,TRBJ1-6,.,.,TGTGCCAGCCCTGCAACAAATAATTCACCCCTCCACTTT,CASPATNNSPLHF
TRBV5-5,TRBJ1-4,.,TRBD1,TGTGCCAGCGGTTCACAGGGGTTTCGTGAAAAACTGTTTTTT,CASGSQGFREKLFF
TRBV5-1,TRBJ2-2,.,.,TGCGCCAGCAGGCAACAGGGAAACACCGGGGAGCTGTTTTTT,CASRQQGNTGELFF
TRBV7-9,TRBJ2-3,.,TRBD2,TGTGCCAGCAGCTCAAACGGACTAGCGGGAGGCCCTATCACAGATACGCAGTATTTT,CASSSNGLAGGPITDTQYF
TRBV6-4,TRBJ1-4,.,.,TGTGCCAGCAGTCCCGGTACTGGGGGCGCCCATGAAAAACTGTTTTTT,CASSPGTGGAHEKLFF
TRBV7-8,TRBJ1-2,.,.,TGTGCCAGCAGCTTAGTTGCCGGGTTTGGGACCCGCTCACCCGGCTACACCTTC,CASSLVAGFGTRSPGYTF
TRBV28,TRBJ2-5,.,.,TGTGCCACCATCGGGCGGGGACGGGGAGAGACCCAGTACTTC,CATIGRGRGETQYF
TRBV4-3,TRBJ1-1,.,.,TGCGCCAGCAGCCAAGAACCAGGGCGTACCGCTGAAGCTTTCTTT,CASSQEPGRTAEAFF